Listed here are 12 T cell receptor beta chains from one sample, sequenced in a study of blood T cell repertoires in COVID-19. The data were produced by immunoSEQ multiplex PCR, yet TCRdb's version contains in-frame clones alone and is incomplete. The table shows 100,000 to 150,000 clones, with approximately 90% occurring only once. The source material was peripheral blood. All receptors derive from a man aged 60 to 69 with COVID-19, enrolled during active disease.

Worth noting for this clone: Its ends do not fully match the called genes, so a read error is possible. This CDR3 is CASSVGFEGVHLF. CDR3 sequence (DNA): TGTGCCAGCAGCGTAGGTTTTGAGGGTGTTCATCTATTC. The V gene is TRBV9, the J gene TRBJ1-2; D is uncertain. CDR3 length equals 13 residues. Per germline, CDR1 SGDLS and CDR2 YYNGEE.

J is TRBJ1-2 and V is TRBV30; no clear D gene. From germline, CDR1 is GTSNPN and CDR2 SVGIG (reference sequence). Trimming shortened V by 3 bases and J by 7 bases, and 12 bases separated the two germline ends. This CDR3 is built from 12 residues. The CDR3 protein is CAWRSANGGYTF. In nucleotides, the CDR3 is TGTGCCTGGAGGAGCGCCAACGGTGGCTACACCTTC.

This clone came up once. J is TRBJ1-4 and V is TRBV4-2, with D perhaps matching TRBD1 (5 bases). Germline values: CDR1 LGHNA, CDR2 YNFKEQ. CDR3 size: 16 residues. The V end lost 4 bases, the J end lost 8 bases, and 20 bases lay between the germline ends. The CDR3 here is CASSPYRGDPLEKLFF. For the CDR3, the DNA is TGTGCCAGCAGCCCCTACCGGGGGGACCCCCTAGAAAAACTGTTTTTT.

The rearrangement joins TRBV7-9 to TRBJ1-4; unclear D gene. The germline V and J ends were trimmed by 5 bases and 10 bases, with 11 bases remaining between them. Looked up from germline, CDR1 is SEHNR and CDR2 is FQNEAQ (reference sequence). The CDR3 is 12 amino acids. CDR3 in amino acids: CASSTRTRKLFF. In DNA, the CDR3 is TGTGCCAGCAGCACTAGAACCAGAAAACTGTTTTTT.

The CDR3 DNA reads TGTGCCAGCAGCTCGTCTGGGCGGGGGTACTCCTACAATGAGCAGTTCTTC. Translating gives CASSSSGRGYSYNEQFF. The chain is built from TRBV7-6 and TRBJ2-1, with 7 bases lining up with TRBD2. The CDR3 is 17 residues long. Germline V lookup: CDR1 SGHVS, CDR2 FNYEAQ. After removal of 4 bases from V and 0 bases from J, the junction contained 9 bases not matched to a gene.

The gene calls are TRBV18 and TRBJ2-7; 7 bases fit TRBD2. Per the germline V gene, CDR1 is KGHSH and CDR2 is LQKENI. Trimming at V came to 4 bases and at J to 7 bases, leaving 7 bases not matched to a gene. This CDR3 region has 13 residues. This CDR3 reads CASSQSTSWEQYF. As DNA, the CDR3 is TGTGCCAGCTCACAGTCGACTAGCTGGGAGCAGTACTTC.

J is TRBJ1-4 and V is TRBV4-3, with TRBD1 matching over 7 bases. The CDR3 contains 18 residues. Germline loops: CDR1 LGHNA, CDR2 YSLEER. J lost 8 bases, V lost 6 bases, and 21 bases had no gene match. In nucleotides, the CDR3 is TGCGCCAGCAGTCCCGACAGGGCCCGGTCTGGAAGTACCGAAAAACTGTTTTTT. It translates to CASSPDRARSGSTEKLFF.

The CDR3 DNA is TGCAGCGTTGAGCCAGGGCGAAACTATGGCTACACCTTC. It codes for CSVEPGRNYGYTF. The V call is TRBV29-1, the J call TRBJ1-2; D might be TRBD1 (5 bases). CDR1 and CDR2 (germline): SQVTM, ANQGSEA. The CDR3 contains 13 residues. Trimming left V 3 bases short and J 2 bases short, with 10 bases between.

The chain has TRBV2 and TRBJ1-4; D unresolved. The ends were cut back, 1 base at V and 7 bases at J, with 4 bases in the middle. This CDR3 is 12 amino acids long. The germline V gene encodes CDR1 SNHLY and CDR2 FYNNEI. The CDR3 nucleotides are TGTGCCAGCAGTGAAGGAGGTGAAAAACTGTTTTTT. Translating gives CASSEGGEKLFF.

V gene TRBV10-2 combines with J gene TRBJ1-4, with D maybe TRBD1 (6 bases). The CDR3 contains 15 residues. V lost 7 bases and J 0 bases, leaving 12 bases between the germline ends. Germline V gene lookup returns CDR1 WSHSY and CDR2 SAAADI. The CDR3 coding sequence is TGCGCCAGCACACAGGGTTTTGCAACTAATGAAAAACTGTTTTTT. Amino acid sequence: CASTQGFATNEKLFF.

The J gene is TRBJ2-7, the V gene TRBV14; 10 nucleotides match TRBD2. The junction had 7 bases not matched to a gene; V was cut back by 4 bases and J by 7 bases. The CDR3 totals 14 residues. Germline V CDR1 and CDR2: SGHDN, FVKESK. This CDR3 is CASSRRTSGLEQYF. In DNA, the CDR3 is TGTGCCAGCAGCCGTAGGACTAGCGGCTTGGAGCAGTACTTC.

The V and J genes are TRBV5-4 and TRBJ2-5; TRBD2 is a possible D gene (6 bases). The germline CDR1 and CDR2 sequences are SGHNT and YYREEE (reference sequence). V lost 3 bases and J lost 1, with 13 bases in between. The CDR3 is 15 amino acids. The CDR3 here is CASSWDSMSQETQYF. CDR3 coding DNA: TGTGCCAGCAGCTGGGACTCCATGTCCCAAGAGACCCAGTACTTC.